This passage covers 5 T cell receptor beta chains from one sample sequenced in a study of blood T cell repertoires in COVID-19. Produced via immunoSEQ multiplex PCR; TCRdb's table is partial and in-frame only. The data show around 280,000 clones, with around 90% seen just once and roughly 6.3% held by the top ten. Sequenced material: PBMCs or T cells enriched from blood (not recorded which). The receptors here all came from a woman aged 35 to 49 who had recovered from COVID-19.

The CDR3 region is CASAAGPTPLQETQYF. As DNA, the CDR3 is TGTGCCAGCGCGGCGGGACCCACCCCTCTCCAAGAGACCCAGTACTTC. The chain links TRBV19 to TRBJ2-5; D may be TRBD2 (6 bases). V gave up 9 bases and J gave up 1 base, with 21 bases separating them. This CDR3 spans 16 amino acids. Germline V CDR1 and CDR2: LNHDA, SQIVND (reference sequence).

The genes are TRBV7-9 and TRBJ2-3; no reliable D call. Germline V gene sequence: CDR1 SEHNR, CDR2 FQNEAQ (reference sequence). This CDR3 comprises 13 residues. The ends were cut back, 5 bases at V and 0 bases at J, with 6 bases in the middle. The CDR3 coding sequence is TGTGCCAGCAGCACCACTAGCACAGATACGCAGTATTTT. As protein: CASSTTSTDTQYF.

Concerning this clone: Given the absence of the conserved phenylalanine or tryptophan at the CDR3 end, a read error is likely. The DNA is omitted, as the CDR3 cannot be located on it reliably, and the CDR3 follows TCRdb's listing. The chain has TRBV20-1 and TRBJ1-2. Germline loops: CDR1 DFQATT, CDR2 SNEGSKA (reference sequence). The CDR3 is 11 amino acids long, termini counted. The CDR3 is CSAPKQGTSLV.

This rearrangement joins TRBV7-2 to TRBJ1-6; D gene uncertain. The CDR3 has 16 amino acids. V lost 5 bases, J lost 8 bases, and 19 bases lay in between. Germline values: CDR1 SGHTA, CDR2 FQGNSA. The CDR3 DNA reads TGTGCCAGCAGCCCAACCTCGGGAGGGAGGGATTCACCCCTCCACTTT. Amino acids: CASSPTSGGRDSPLHF.

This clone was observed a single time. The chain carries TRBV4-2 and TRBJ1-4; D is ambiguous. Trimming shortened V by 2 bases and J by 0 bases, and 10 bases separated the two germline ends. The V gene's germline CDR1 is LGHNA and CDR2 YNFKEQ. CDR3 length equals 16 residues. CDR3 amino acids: CASSQTSRATNEKLFF. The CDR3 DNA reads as TGTGCCAGCAGCCAAACGAGCCGGGCAACTAATGAAAAACTGTTTTTT.